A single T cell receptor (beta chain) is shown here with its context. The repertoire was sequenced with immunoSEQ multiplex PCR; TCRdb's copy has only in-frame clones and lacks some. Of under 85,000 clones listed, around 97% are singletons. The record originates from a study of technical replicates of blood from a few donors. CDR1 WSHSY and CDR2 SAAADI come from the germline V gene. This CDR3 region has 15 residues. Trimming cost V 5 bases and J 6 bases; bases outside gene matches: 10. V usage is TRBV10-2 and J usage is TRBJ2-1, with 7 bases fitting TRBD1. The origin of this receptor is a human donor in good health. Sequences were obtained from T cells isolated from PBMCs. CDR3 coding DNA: TGCGCCAGCAGTTCGGGACAGCGCCCCTCCAATGAGCAGTTCTTC. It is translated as CASSSGQRPSNEQFF.